This T cell receptor (beta chain) is drawn from a study of breast tumors, draining lymph nodes, adjacent tissues. Study-wide points: Tumors had less TCR diversity than lymph nodes, more than nontumor tissue. That most tumor T cells come from lymph nodes remained unproven.

TCRdb redid the calling of the multiplex PCR reads with MiXCR, one entry per CDR3 protein. The sample contains roughly 220,000 distinct CDR3 sequences, 34% of which appear only once. Ten or more counts support this clonotype. The target antigen is unknown. Axillary draining lymph nodes of breast cancer patients supplied the node samples. This TCR came from a female donor with breast cancer. Some clones in this sample may be carry-over from other donors' samples. The sequenced sample was axillary lymph node tissue.

CDR3 bases: TGTGCCAGCAGCCAAGTTGGGATCCTCACAGATACGCAGTATTTT. Translated, it gives CASSQVGILTDTQYF. V gene TRBV4-2 combines with J gene TRBJ2-3; no reliable D call. Trimming pared 1 base from V and 2 bases from J, leaving 10 bases between. The CDR3 is 15 amino acids. In germline, CDR1 is LGHNA, CDR2 YNFKEQ.